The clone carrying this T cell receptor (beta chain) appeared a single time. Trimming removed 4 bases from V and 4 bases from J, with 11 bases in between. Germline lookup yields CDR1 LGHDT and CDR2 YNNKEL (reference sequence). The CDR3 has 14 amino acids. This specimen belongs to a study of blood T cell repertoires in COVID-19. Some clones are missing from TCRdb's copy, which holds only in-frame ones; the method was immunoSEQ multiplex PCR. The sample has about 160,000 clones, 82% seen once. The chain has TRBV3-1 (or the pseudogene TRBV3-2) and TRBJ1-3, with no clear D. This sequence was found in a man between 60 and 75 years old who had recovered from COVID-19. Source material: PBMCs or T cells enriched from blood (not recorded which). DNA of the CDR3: TGTGCCAGCAGCCCGAGGGCGCGCGGAAACACCATATATTTT. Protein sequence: CASSPRARGNTIYF.